The T cell receptor beta chain under discussion was sequenced for a study of cytotoxic CD8 clonotypes in ibrutinib-treated CLL. Looking at the study overall: After a median of about 70 months, some 15 patients stayed remitted and about twelve progressed; responses had been partial in some 25 and complete in 2. Study results and caveats: Clonotypes that were public were uncommon, and they contracted or stayed stable on treatment. Baseline-level clonality went beyond age-matched healthy donors and moved in step with circulating CD8+ T-cell counts.

CDR1 is MNHEY, CDR2 SMNVEV, per germline (reference sequence). The CDR3 is made up of 14 amino acids. V gave up 6 bases and J gave up 4 bases; unmatched junction bases: 2. This table comes from immunoSEQ multiplex PCR, and its TCRdb copy is limited to in-frame clones, with some not included. There are about 130,000 clones in the sample; approximately 81% occur only once, and 9.5% to 15% lies in the top ten. Around 2 micrograms of genomic DNA (from cryopreserved PBMCs) were used for TCR beta libraries. Comment on this clone: Its target is not known.

The rearrangement links TRBV27 to TRBJ2-1, with 11 bases lining up with TRBD2. The specimen was PBMCs, collected after 12 months of ibrutinib treatment. The source is a human donor with chronic lymphocytic leukemia. In nucleotides, the CDR3 is TGTGCCAGCAGCGGGACTAGCGGATACAATGAGCAGTTCTTC. Translated: CASSGTSGYNEQFF.